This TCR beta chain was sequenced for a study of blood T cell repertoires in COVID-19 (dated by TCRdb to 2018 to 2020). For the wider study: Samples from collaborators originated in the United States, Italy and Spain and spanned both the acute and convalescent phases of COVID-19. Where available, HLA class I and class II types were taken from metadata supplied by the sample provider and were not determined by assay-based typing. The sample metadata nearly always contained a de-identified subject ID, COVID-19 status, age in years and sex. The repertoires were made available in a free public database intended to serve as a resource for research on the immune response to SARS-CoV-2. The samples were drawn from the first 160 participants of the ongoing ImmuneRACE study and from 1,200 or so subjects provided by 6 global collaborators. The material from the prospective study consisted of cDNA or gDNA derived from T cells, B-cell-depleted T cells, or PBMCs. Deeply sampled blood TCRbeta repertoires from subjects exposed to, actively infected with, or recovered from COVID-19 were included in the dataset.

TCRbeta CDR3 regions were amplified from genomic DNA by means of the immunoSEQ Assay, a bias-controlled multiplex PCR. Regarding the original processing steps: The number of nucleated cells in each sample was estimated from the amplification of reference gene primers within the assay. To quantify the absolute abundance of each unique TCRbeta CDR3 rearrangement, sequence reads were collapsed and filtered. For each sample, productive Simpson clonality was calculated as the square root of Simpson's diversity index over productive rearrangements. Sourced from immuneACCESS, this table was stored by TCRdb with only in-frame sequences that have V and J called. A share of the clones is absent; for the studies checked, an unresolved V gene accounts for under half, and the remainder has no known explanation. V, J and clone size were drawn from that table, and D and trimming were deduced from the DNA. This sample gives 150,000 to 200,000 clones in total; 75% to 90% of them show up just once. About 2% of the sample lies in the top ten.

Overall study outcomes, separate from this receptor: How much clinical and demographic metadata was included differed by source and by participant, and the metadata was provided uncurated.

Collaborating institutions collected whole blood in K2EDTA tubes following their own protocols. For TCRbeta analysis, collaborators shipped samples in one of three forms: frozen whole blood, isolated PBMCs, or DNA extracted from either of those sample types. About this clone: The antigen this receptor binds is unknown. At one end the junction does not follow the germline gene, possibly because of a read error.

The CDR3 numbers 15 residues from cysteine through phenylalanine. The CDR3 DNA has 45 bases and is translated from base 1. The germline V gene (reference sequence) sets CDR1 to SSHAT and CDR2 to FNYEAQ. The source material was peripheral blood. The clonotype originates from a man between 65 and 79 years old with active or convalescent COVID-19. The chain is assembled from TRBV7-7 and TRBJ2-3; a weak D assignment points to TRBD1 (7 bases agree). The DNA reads TGTGCTAGCAGCTTAGGGGGCGGGGTCGGAGATACGCAGTATTTT. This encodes CASSLGGGVGDTQYF.